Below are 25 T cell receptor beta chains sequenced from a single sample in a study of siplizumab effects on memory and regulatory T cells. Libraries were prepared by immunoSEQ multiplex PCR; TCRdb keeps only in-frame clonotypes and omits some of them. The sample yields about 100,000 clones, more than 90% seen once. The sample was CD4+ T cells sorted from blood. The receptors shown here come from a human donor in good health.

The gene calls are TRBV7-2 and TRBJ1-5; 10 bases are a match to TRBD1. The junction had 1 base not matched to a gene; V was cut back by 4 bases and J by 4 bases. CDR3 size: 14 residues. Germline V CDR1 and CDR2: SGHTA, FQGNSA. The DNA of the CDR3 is TGTGCCAGCAGCTGGGACAGGGGTAATCAGCCCCAGCATTTT. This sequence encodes CASSWDRGNQPQHF.

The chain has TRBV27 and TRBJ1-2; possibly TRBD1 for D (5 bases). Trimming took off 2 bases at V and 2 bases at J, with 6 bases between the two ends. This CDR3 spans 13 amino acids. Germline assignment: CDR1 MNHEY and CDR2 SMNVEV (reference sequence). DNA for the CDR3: TGTGCCAGCAGTTTAGGGGCGAACTATGGCTACACCTTC. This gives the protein CASSLGANYGYTF.

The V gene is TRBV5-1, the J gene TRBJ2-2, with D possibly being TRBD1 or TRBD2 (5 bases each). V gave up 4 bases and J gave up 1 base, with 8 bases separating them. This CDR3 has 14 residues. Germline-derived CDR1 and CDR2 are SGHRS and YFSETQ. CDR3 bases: TGCGCCAGCAGCCAGGGACGGAACACCGGGGAGCTGTTTTTT. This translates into CASSQGRNTGELFF.

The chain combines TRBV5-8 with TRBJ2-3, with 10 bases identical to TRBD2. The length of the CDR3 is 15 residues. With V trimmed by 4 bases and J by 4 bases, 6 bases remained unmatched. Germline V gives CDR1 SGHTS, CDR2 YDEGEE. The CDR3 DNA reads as TGTGCCAGCAGCAGAAGCGGGGGGGCCCCAGATACGCAGTATTTT. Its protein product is CASSRSGGAPDTQYF. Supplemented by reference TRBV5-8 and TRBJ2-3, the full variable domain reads EAGVTQSPTHLIKTRGQQATLRCSPISGHTSVYWYQQALGLGLQFLLWYDEGEERNRGNFPPRFSGRQFPNYSSELNVNALELEDSALYLCASSRSGGAPDTQYFGPGTRLTVL.

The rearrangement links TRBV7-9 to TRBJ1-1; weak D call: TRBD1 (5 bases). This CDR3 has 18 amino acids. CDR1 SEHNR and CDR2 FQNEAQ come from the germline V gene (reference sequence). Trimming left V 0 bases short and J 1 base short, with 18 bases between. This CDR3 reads CASSLAIYGRGSNTEAFF. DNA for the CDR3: TGTGCCAGCAGCTTAGCTATCTATGGTAGGGGATCGAACACTGAAGCTTTCTTT.

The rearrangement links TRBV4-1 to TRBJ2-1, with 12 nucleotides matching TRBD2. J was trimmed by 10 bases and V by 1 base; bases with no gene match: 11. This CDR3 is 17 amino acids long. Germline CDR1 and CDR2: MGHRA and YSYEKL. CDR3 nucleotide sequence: TGCGCCAGCAGCCAAGGGGTGGCTAGCGGGGGGGCATGGGAGCAGTTCTTC. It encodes CASSQGVASGGAWEQFF.

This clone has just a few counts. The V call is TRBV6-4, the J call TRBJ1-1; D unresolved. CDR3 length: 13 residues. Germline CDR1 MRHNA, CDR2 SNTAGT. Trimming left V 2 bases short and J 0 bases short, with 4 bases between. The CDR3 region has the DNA TGTGCCAGCAGTGACGAGGTGAACACTGAAGCTTTCTTT. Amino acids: CASSDEVNTEAFF.

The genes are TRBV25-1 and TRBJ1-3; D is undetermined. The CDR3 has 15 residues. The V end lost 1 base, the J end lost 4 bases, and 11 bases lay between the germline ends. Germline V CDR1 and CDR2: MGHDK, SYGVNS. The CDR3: CASSEWAGRGNTIYF. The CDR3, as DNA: TGTGCCAGCAGTGAATGGGCCGGGAGGGGAAACACCATATATTTT.

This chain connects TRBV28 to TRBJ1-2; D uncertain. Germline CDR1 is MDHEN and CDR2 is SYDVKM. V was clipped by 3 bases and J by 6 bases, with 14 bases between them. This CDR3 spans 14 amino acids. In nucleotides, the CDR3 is TGTGCCAGCAGTTTTCGTCCACAGAGAGATGGCTACACCTTC. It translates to CASSFRPQRDGYTF.

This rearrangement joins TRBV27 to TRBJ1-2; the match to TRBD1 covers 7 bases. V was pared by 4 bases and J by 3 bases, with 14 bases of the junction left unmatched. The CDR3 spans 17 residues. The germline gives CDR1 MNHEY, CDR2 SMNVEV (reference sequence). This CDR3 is CASSYDDRDWGDYGYTF. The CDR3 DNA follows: TGTGCCAGCAGTTACGACGACAGGGACTGGGGGGACTATGGCTACACCTTC.

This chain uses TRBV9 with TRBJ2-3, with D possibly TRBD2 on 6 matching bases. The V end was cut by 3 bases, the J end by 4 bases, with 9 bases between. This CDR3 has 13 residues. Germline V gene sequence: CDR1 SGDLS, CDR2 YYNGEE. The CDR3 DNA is TGTGCCAGCAGCGACGGGGGATCAGATACGCAGTATTTT. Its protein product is CASSDGGSDTQYF.

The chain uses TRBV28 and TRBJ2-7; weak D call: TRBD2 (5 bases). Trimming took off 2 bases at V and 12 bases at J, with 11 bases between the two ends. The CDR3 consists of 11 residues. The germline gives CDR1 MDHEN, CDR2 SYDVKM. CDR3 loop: CASSLREMSYF. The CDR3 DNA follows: TGTGCCAGCAGTTTAAGGGAGATGTCGTACTTC.

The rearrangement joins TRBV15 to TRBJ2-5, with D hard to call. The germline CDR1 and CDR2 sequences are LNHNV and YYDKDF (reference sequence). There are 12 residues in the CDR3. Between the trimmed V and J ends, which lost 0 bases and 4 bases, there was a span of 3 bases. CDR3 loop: CATSRDRETQYF. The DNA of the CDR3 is TGTGCCACCAGCAGAGACCGAGAGACCCAGTACTTC. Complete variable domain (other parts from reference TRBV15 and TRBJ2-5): DAMVIQNPRYQVTQFGKPVTLSCSQTLNHNVMYWYQQKSSQAPKLLFHYYDKDFNNEADTPDNFQSRRPNTSFCFLDIRSPGLGDTAMYLCATSRDRETQYFGPGTRLLVL.

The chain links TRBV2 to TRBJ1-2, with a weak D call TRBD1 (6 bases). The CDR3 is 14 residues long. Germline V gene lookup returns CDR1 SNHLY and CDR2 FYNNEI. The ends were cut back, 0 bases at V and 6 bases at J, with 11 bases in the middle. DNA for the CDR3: TGTGCCAGCAGTGAAGCTTATAGGGGGGATGGCTACACCTTC. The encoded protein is CASSEAYRGDGYTF.

The CDR3 DNA sequence: TGCGCCAGCAGCTTGGCCGGAGGGAGCTCCTACGAGCAGTACTTC. This sequence encodes CASSLAGGSSYEQYF. The chain links TRBV5-1 to TRBJ2-7; a weak D match, TRBD2 (6 bases). There are 15 residues in the CDR3. Germline-derived CDR1 and CDR2 are SGHRS and YFSETQ. Trimming removed 0 bases at V and 0 bases at J, with 10 bases between.

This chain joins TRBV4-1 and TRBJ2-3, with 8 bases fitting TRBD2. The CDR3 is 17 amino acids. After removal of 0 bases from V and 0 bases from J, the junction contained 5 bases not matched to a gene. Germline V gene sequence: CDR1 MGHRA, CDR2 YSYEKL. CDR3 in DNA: TGCGCCAGCAGCCAAGATGGCGGGGGGACTAGCACAGATACGCAGTATTTT. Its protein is CASSQDGGGTSTDTQYF.

The CDR3 spells CASSQGTGSYNEQFF. CDR3 coding DNA: TGTGCCAGCAGCCAAGGGACGGGATCCTACAATGAGCAGTTCTTC. The V call is TRBV11-3, the J call TRBJ2-1; D possibly matches TRBD1 or TRBD2 (5 bases each). Germline CDR1 and CDR2: SGHNT and YENEEA. Between the trimmed V and J ends, which lost 5 bases and 1 base, there was a span of 12 bases. The CDR3 extends over 15 amino acids.

The CDR3 DNA is TGTGCCTCCATGGGACAGTTAAATTCACCCCTCCACTTT. It translates to CASMGQLNSPLHF. The rearrangement links TRBV10-3 to TRBJ1-6, with 7 bases that match TRBD1. The CDR3 is made up of 13 amino acids. Trimming cost V 11 bases and J 7 bases; bases outside gene matches: 8. CDR1 and CDR2 (germline): ENHRY, SYGVKD.

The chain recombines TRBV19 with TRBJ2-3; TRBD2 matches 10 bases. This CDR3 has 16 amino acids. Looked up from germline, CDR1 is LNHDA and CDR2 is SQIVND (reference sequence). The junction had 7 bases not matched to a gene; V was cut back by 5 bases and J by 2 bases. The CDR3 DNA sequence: TGTGCCAGTAGTTCACTAGCGGGGTACGTCACAGATACGCAGTATTTT. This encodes CASSSLAGYVTDTQYF.

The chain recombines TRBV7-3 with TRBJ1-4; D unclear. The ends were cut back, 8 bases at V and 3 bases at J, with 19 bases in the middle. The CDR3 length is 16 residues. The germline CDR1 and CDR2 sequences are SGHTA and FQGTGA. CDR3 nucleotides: TGTGCCAGCCCTCGAAAGAAATTCCGGGCTAATGAAAAACTGTTTTTT. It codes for CASPRKKFRANEKLFF.

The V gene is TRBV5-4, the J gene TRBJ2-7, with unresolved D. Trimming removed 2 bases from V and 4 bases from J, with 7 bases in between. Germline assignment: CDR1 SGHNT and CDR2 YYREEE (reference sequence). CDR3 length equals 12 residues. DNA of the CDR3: TGTGCCAGCAGCTTCAAACCGTACGAGCAGTACTTC. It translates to CASSFKPYEQYF. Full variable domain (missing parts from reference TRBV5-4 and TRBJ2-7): ETGVTQSPTHLIKTRGQQVTLRCSSQSGHNTVSWYQQALGQGPQFIFQYYREEENGRGNFPPRFSGLQFPNYSSELNVNALELDDSALYLCASSFKPYEQYFGPGTRLTVT.

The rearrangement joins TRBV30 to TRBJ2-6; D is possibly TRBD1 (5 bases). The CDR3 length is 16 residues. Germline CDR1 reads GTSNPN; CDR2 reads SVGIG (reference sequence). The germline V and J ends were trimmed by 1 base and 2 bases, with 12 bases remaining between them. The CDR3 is CAWSGAGFAGANVLTF. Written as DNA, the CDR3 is TGTGCCTGGAGTGGGGCAGGGTTCGCTGGGGCCAACGTCCTGACTTTC.

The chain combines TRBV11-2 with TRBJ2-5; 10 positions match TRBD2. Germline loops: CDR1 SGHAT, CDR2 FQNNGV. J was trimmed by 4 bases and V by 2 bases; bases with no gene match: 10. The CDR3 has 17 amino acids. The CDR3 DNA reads TGTGCCAGCAGCTTATTATTCCCTAGCGGGGGTAGAGAGACCCAGTACTTC. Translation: CASSLLFPSGGRETQYF.

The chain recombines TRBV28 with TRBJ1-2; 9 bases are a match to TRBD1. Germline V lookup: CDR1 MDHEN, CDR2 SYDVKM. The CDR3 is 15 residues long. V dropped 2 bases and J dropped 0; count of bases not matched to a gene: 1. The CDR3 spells CASSLRDRANYGYTF. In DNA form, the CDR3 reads TGTGCCAGCAGTTTACGGGACAGGGCTAACTATGGCTACACCTTC.

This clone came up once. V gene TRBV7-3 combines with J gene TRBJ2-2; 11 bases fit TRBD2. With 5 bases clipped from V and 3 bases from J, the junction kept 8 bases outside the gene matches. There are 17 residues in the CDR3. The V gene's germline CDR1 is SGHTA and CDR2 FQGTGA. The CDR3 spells CASSPSTSGDYTGELFF. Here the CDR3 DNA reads TGTGCCAGCAGCCCGTCGACTAGCGGGGACTACACCGGGGAGCTGTTTTTT.